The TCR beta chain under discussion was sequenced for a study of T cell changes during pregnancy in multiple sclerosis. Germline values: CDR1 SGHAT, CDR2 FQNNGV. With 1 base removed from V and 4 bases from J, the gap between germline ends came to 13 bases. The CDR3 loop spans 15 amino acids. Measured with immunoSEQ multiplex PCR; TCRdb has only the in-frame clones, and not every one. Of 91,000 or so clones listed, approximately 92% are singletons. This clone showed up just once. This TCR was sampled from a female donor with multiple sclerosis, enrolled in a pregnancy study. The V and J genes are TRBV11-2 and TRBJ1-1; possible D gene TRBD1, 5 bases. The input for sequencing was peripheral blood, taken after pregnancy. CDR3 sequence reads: CASSLGGRVGTEAFF. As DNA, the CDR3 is TGTGCCAGCAGCTTAGGGGGCAGGGTCGGCACTGAAGCTTTCTTT.